These 28 T cell receptor beta chains originate from one sample sequenced in a study of T cell responses to AZD1222 COVID-19 vaccine. The assay was immunoSEQ multiplex PCR, and TCRdb's table has in-frame clones only and misses some. The sample has more than 85,000 clones; 81% are singletons. The sequencing here drew on peripheral blood, taken on day 0 of AZD1222 vaccination. Every receptor here comes from an adult in good health.

V usage is TRBV29-1 and J usage is TRBJ2-7, with 9 bases lining up with TRBD1. V gave up 3 bases and J gave up 6 bases; unmatched junction bases: 6. This CDR3 contains 13 residues. Per the germline V gene, CDR1 is SQVTM and CDR2 is ANQGSEA. The CDR3 is CSVEKDRGFEQYF. Written as DNA, the CDR3 is TGCAGCGTTGAGAAGGACAGGGGTTTCGAGCAGTACTTC.

The rearrangement uses TRBV3-1 (or the pseudogene TRBV3-2) and TRBJ2-5; D possibly corresponds to TRBD1 (5 bases). Germline V CDR1 and CDR2: LGHDT, YNNKEL (reference sequence). The V end lost 1 base, the J end lost 7 bases, and 10 bases lay between the germline ends. CDR3 length equals 13 residues. The CDR3 spells CASSQGTTGTQYF. CDR3 bases: TGTGCCAGCAGCCAAGGGACAACTGGGACCCAGTACTTC.

The chain couples TRBV5-1 to TRBJ2-1; 8 bases are a match to TRBD2. Germline CDR1 SGHRS, CDR2 YFSETQ. This CDR3 is 13 amino acids long. With 0 bases clipped from V and 8 bases from J, the junction kept 1 base outside the gene matches. The chain's CDR3 is CASSLAAGDEQFF. The CDR3 region has the DNA TGCGCCAGCAGCTTGGCAGCGGGAGATGAGCAGTTCTTC.

This rearrangement joins TRBV11-2 to TRBJ2-1; D might be TRBD2 (6 bases). Trimming shortened V by 5 bases and J by 6 bases, and 14 bases separated the two germline ends. Looked up from germline, CDR1 is SGHAT and CDR2 is FQNNGV. The CDR3 sequence is 14 residues long. CDR3 DNA sequence: TGTGCCAGCAGCGCGACCGGGACTCGCAATGAGCAGTTCTTC. It codes for CASSATGTRNEQFF. Drawing the rest from reference TRBV11-2 and TRBJ2-1, the complete variable domain is EAGVAQSPRYKIIEKRQSVAFWCNPISGHATLYWYQQILGQGPKLLIQFQNNGVVDDSQLPKDRFSAERLKGVDSTLKIQPAKLEDSAVYLCASSATGTRNEQFFGPGTRLTVL.

V is TRBV29-1 and J is TRBJ2-5; 8 positions match TRBD2. Trimming at V came to 7 bases and at J to 4 bases, leaving 11 bases not matched to a gene. Germline loops: CDR1 SQVTM, CDR2 ANQGSEA. This CDR3 is built from 14 residues. In DNA form, the CDR3 reads TGCAGCGGGCGTACCGGGACTAGGGGAGAGACCCAGTACTTC. Translation gives CSGRTGTRGETQYF.

This clone was observed a handful of times. The genes are TRBV4-3 and TRBJ1-2, with TRBD1 matching 7 bases. The CDR3 spans 15 residues. Germline trimming cut 0 bases from V and 7 bases from J; bases unmatched to any gene: 8. Germline CDR1 is LGHNA and CDR2 is YSLEER. The CDR3 reads CASSQDSVGTAGYTF. The CDR3 DNA follows: TGCGCCAGCAGCCAAGATAGTGTCGGGACAGCTGGCTACACCTTC.

V and J are TRBV11-3 and TRBJ2-1, with D unclear. CDR3 length: 16 amino acids. Per the germline V gene, CDR1 is SGHNT and CDR2 is YENEEA. Deletions cut 4 bases from V and 4 bases from J, with 17 bases between. The CDR3 nucleotides read TGTGCCAGCAGCTCCGCGGTGGGCGGTTTGTACAATGAGCAGTTCTTC. Amino acid sequence: CASSSAVGGLYNEQFF.

The rearrangement links TRBV5-1 to TRBJ1-1; D might be TRBD1 (5 bases). The V gene's germline CDR1 is SGHRS and CDR2 YFSETQ. The CDR3 covers 12 residues. V was cut by 4 bases and J by 3 bases, with 7 bases left in between. This CDR3 reads CASSKGYTEAFF. DNA of the CDR3: TGCGCCAGCAGCAAGGGGTACACTGAAGCTTTCTTT.

The J gene is TRBJ2-7, the V gene TRBV28; D is ambiguous. The length of the CDR3 is 13 residues. Germline-derived CDR1 and CDR2 are MDHEN and SYDVKM. Trimming took 2 bases from V and 1 from J, leaving 6 bases between them. The CDR3 nucleotides are TGTGCCAGCAGTTTACAGGAATCCTACGAGCAGTACTTC. Protein sequence: CASSLQESYEQYF.

This chain links TRBV3-1 (or the pseudogene TRBV3-2) with TRBJ2-5; 7 nucleotides match TRBD1. CDR1 LGHDT and CDR2 YNNKEL come from the germline V gene (reference sequence). The CDR3 is 15 amino acids. J lost 5 bases, V lost 1 base, and 7 bases had no gene match. CDR3 loop: CASSQGPTGKETQYF. CDR3 sequence (DNA): TGTGCCAGCAGCCAAGGGCCGACAGGGAAGGAGACCCAGTACTTC.

The V and J genes are TRBV18 and TRBJ2-1, with a possible D match to TRBD1 (6 bases). Trimming took 6 bases from V and 1 from J, leaving 13 bases between them. Germline loops: CDR1 KGHSH, CDR2 LQKENI. The CDR3 contains 15 residues. As DNA, the CDR3 is TGTGCCAGCTCGGCCCTCGGGACATCCTACAATGAGCAGTTCTTC. This sequence encodes CASSALGTSYNEQFF.

This clone appeared a single time. V and J are TRBV19 and TRBJ1-1, with D maybe TRBD1 (6 bases). V lost 9 bases, J lost 5 bases, and 16 bases lay in between. Germline V lookup: CDR1 LNHDA, CDR2 SQIVND (reference sequence). The CDR3 spans 13 residues. The DNA of the CDR3 is TGTGCCAGCCGGACAGAAAGGGGGACTGAAGCTTTCTTT. It encodes CASRTERGTEAFF.

CDR3: CASHPKRDTGELFF. The CDR3 region has the DNA TGTGCCAGTCATCCAAAGCGGGACACCGGGGAGCTGTTTTTT. This chain uses TRBV6-5 with TRBJ2-2, with a weak D call TRBD2 (6 bases). Trimming took 9 bases from V and 3 from J, leaving 14 bases between them. Germline V gene data show CDR1 as MNHEY and CDR2 as SVGAGI. The CDR3 extends over 14 amino acids.

The chain recombines TRBV6-2 or TRBV6-3 with TRBJ2-5, with D perhaps matching TRBD2 (6 bases). This CDR3 has 18 amino acids. Trimming cost V 0 bases and J 2 bases, with 19 bases left between them. Looked up from germline, CDR1 is MNHEY and CDR2 is SVGEGT. The CDR3 region is CASSYSELLAGQQETQYF. The CDR3 DNA follows: TGTGCCAGCAGTTACTCTGAACTCCTTGCGGGGCAACAAGAGACCCAGTACTTC.

The chain has TRBV28 and TRBJ2-3, with D hard to call. Trimming left V 8 bases short and J 6 bases short, with 27 bases between. Germline V CDR1 and CDR2: MDHEN, SYDVKM. The CDR3 covers 17 residues. The CDR3 protein is CASSSYSSLGQMDTQYF. Here the CDR3 DNA reads TGTGCCAGCTCATCTTACTCCTCCTTGGGTCAAATGGATACGCAGTATTTT.

The chain combines TRBV5-6 with TRBJ1-2; D might be TRBD1 (5 bases). The V end was cut by 0 bases, the J end by 2 bases, with 11 bases between. This CDR3 region has 15 residues. Germline V CDR1 and CDR2: SGHDT, YYEEEE. CDR3 protein: CASSLGSGGNYGYTF. The CDR3 DNA sequence: TGTGCCAGCAGCTTGGGTTCGGGGGGAAACTATGGCTACACCTTC.

The chain carries TRBV7-2 and TRBJ2-2; the match to TRBD1 covers 9 bases. The V and J ends lost 3 bases and 7 bases, in that order; junction bases with no gene match: 6. The CDR3 is 15 residues long. Germline CDR1 reads SGHTA; CDR2 reads FQGNSA. In DNA, the CDR3 is TGTGCCAGCAGCTTCGGGACAGGGTATAACGGGGAGCTGTTTTTT. This codes for CASSFGTGYNGELFF.

V and J are TRBV19 and TRBJ2-3; possibly TRBD2 for D (6 bases). Germline loops: CDR1 LNHDA, CDR2 SQIVND (reference sequence). Trimming shortened V by 3 bases and J by 1 base, and 11 bases separated the two germline ends. The CDR3 covers 15 residues. The CDR3 here is CASSIGGMRTDTQYF. The CDR3 region has the DNA TGTGCCAGTAGTATCGGGGGTATGCGCACAGATACGCAGTATTTT.

The chain combines TRBV28 with TRBJ2-3, with 8 bases that match TRBD2. This CDR3 is 17 amino acids long. CDR1 and CDR2 from the germline V gene are MDHEN and SYDVKM. After removal of 5 bases from V and 5 bases from J, the junction contained 15 bases not matched to a gene. CDR3 nucleotide sequence: TGTGCCAGCAGTCCACTACAATTCGGGAGGGCCCGAGATACGCAGTATTTT. It specifies CASSPLQFGRARDTQYF.

This clone has just a few counts. The genes are TRBV4-3 and TRBJ2-7; D is uncertain. This CDR3 has 13 amino acids. V was pared by 3 bases and J by 6 bases, with 12 bases between. Germline V gene sequence: CDR1 LGHNA, CDR2 YSLEER. As DNA, the CDR3 is TGCGCCAGCAGCCAGTTAACCTACTCCGAGCAGTACTTC. Translation gives CASSQLTYSEQYF.

In its sample, this clone was seen once. V usage is TRBV19 and J usage is TRBJ2-1; 13 positions match TRBD2. The CDR3 covers 15 residues. Germline lookup yields CDR1 LNHDA and CDR2 SQIVND (reference sequence). The V gene end was trimmed by 6 bases and the J gene end by 5 bases; junction bases not matched to a gene: 4. The CDR3 loop is CASRGTSGIHNEQFF. Written as DNA, the CDR3 is TGTGCCAGTAGGGGGACTAGCGGGATCCACAATGAGCAGTTCTTC.

The chain uses TRBV25-1 and TRBJ1-2; a possible D gene is TRBD1 (5 bases). Germline V gene sequence: CDR1 MGHDK, CDR2 SYGVNS. V was shortened by 5 bases and J by 8 bases, with 15 bases between the two germline ends. This CDR3 has 13 amino acids. The CDR3 loop reads CASSPRGLRGYTF. In DNA, the CDR3 is TGTGCCAGCAGTCCCCGGGGCCTTAGAGGCTACACCTTC.

The chain recombines TRBV5-1 with TRBJ2-4, with no clear D. Germline CDR1 is SGHRS and CDR2 is YFSETQ. With 5 bases removed from V and 7 bases from J, the gap between germline ends came to 19 bases. CDR3 length: 15 residues. The CDR3 nucleotides read TGCGCCAGCAGTCTTCTCCCCGACGCCCCGAACATTCAGTACTTC. It encodes CASSLLPDAPNIQYF.

J is TRBJ1-2 and V is TRBV9; possibly TRBD1 for D (6 bases). The CDR3 is 14 amino acids. Germline V gene data show CDR1 as SGDLS and CDR2 as YYNGEE. Trimming stripped 0 bases from V and 4 bases from J, with 10 bases between. The CDR3 loop is CASSVGWTAYGYTF. The CDR3 region has the DNA TGTGCCAGCAGCGTAGGGTGGACAGCCTATGGCTACACCTTC.

This clone was counted between two and nine times. The sample carries other DNA sequences with the same CDR3. This chain joins TRBV5-6 and TRBJ2-2; a weak D match, TRBD2 (6 bases). This CDR3 has 13 residues. The germline gives CDR1 SGHDT, CDR2 YYEEEE. V lost 4 bases, J lost 4 bases, and 8 bases lay in between. This CDR3 reads CASSRGVTGELFF. The DNA for the CDR3 is TGTGCCAGCAGCCGCGGGGTCACCGGGGAGCTGTTTTTT.

The chain is built from TRBV6-2 or TRBV6-3 and TRBJ2-3, with 9 positions matching TRBD2. CDR3 length: 15 residues. Unmatched junction bases numbered 5, after V lost 3 bases and J lost 4 bases. Germline CDR1 reads MNHEY; CDR2 reads SVGEGT. CDR3 nucleotides: TGTGCCAGCAGTTATGGGGGACTAGCCTCAGATACGCAGTATTTT. Its translation is CASSYGGLASDTQYF.

The chain recombines TRBV19 with TRBJ2-1; TRBD1 agrees at 9 bases. This CDR3 has 17 amino acids. Germline CDR1 is LNHDA and CDR2 is SQIVND (reference sequence). V lost 0 bases and J lost 2; bases outside the gene matches: 5. CDR3 sequence: CASSIDTRDRAYNEQFF. The CDR3 coding sequence is TGTGCCAGTAGTATAGATACGCGGGACAGGGCCTACAATGAGCAGTTCTTC.

This clone was seen just once. This rearrangement joins TRBV2 to TRBJ1-1; TRBD1 might be the D (6 bases). Germline V gene data show CDR1 as SNHLY and CDR2 as FYNNEI. The CDR3 runs 14 residues. Trimming stripped 4 bases from V and 0 bases from J, with 9 bases between. The CDR3 coding sequence is TGTGCCAGCAGTGCTGAGGGGGTGAACACTGAAGCTTTCTTT. Its protein product is CASSAEGVNTEAFF.